Listed here are 24 T cell receptor beta chains from one sample, sequenced in a study of T cells after yellow fever vaccination. TCRdb re-called the 5' RACE reads through MiXCR, storing one row per CDR3 protein. The top ten clones hold 0.65% to 0.9% of a sample with 240,000 or so distinct CDR3 sequences, 6.9% of them seen once. This material consisted of CD4+ T cells sorted from PBMCs, taken 15 days after the yellow fever booster vaccination. Source of these receptors: a man aged 25 to 40 who received the YFV17D yellow fever vaccine.

This clonotype was detected only a few times. This chain uses TRBV5-6 with TRBJ2-7; TRBD2 aligns across 10 bases. V dropped 5 bases and J dropped 6; count of bases not matched to a gene: 5. Germline CDR1 and CDR2: SGHDT and YYEEEE. The CDR3 covers 13 residues. DNA for the CDR3: TGTGCCAGCAGGGCTAGCGGGAGCTCCGAGCAGTACTTC. Encoded protein: CASRASGSSEQYF.

This clonotype turned up a few times. The chain has TRBV19 and TRBJ1-3; no reliable D call. Germline CDR1 LNHDA, CDR2 SQIVND (reference sequence). The CDR3 has 11 residues. The V end lost 3 bases, the J end lost 4 bases, and 1 base lay between the germline ends. Written as DNA, the CDR3 is TGTGCCAGTAGTATGGGAAACACCATATATTTT. Encoded protein: CASSMGNTIYF. Full variable domain (remainder filled in from reference TRBV19 and TRBJ1-3): DGGITQSPKYLFRKEGQNVTLSCEQNLNHDAMYWYRQDPGQGLRLIYYSQIVNDFQKGDIAEGYSVSREKKESFPLTVTSAQKNPTAFYLCASSMGNTIYFGEGSWLTVV.

V is TRBV20-1 and J is TRBJ2-7; TRBD1 matches at 11 bases. CDR3 size: 14 residues. J gave up 0 bases and V 4 bases, and 2 bases lay outside the gene matches. From germline, CDR1 is DFQATT and CDR2 SNEGSKA (reference sequence). The CDR3 loop reads CSAMGQGVSYEQYF. DNA for the CDR3: TGCAGTGCTATGGGACAGGGGGTCTCCTACGAGCAGTACTTC.

The chain employs TRBV15 and TRBJ2-3, with 9 bases that match TRBD2. The CDR3 totals 14 residues. Germline trimming cut 5 bases from V and 6 bases from J; bases unmatched to any gene: 6. CDR1 and CDR2 (germline): LNHNV, YYDKDF (reference sequence). The chain's CDR3 is CATSESGRTDTQYF. The CDR3 bases are TGTGCCACCAGCGAGAGCGGGAGGACTGATACGCAGTATTTT.

This clonotype has just a few counts. This sequence joins TRBV29-1 and TRBJ2-5; 14 nucleotides match TRBD2. Germline V CDR1 and CDR2: SQVTM, ANQGSEA. Unmatched junction bases numbered 8, after V lost 3 bases and J lost 2 bases. CDR3 length: 17 amino acids. CDR3 amino acids: CSVDIRTSGRYQETQYF. CDR3 bases: TGCAGCGTTGATATACGGACTAGCGGGAGGTATCAAGAGACCCAGTACTTC.

This sequence joins TRBV3-1 and TRBJ2-7; 13 bases are shared with TRBD2. The CDR3 covers 16 residues. Germline loops: CDR1 LGHDT, CDR2 YNNKEL (reference sequence). The J segment lost 4 bases and the V segment lost 2 bases, leaving 5 bases of the junction unmatched. The CDR3, as DNA: TGTGCCAGCAGCCAAAAGACTAGCGGGAGGCAATACGAGCAGTACTTC. This sequence encodes CASSQKTSGRQYEQYF.

This clonotype was found a few times. The chain joins TRBV12-3 or TRBV12-4 to TRBJ2-6; D gene unclear. This CDR3 region has 14 residues. The ends were cut back, 10 bases at V and 0 bases at J, with 10 bases in the middle. Written as DNA, the CDR3 is TGTGCCACCACAATACGCTCTGGGGCCAACGTCCTGACTTTC. It translates to CATTIRSGANVLTF.

The table lists this clonotype with many counts. J is TRBJ2-6 and V is TRBV20-1; D is undetermined. The germline V gene has CDR1 DFQATT and CDR2 SNEGSKA (reference sequence). V lost 1 base and J 0 bases, leaving 1 base between the germline ends. The CDR3 contains 13 residues. CDR3 residues: CSARVSGANVLTF. Written as DNA, the CDR3 is TGCAGTGCTAGAGTCTCTGGGGCCAACGTCCTGACTTTC.

This clonotype has ten or more counts. The gene calls are TRBV18 and TRBJ2-7, with D possibly being TRBD1 (6 bases). Germline V CDR1 and CDR2: KGHSH, LQKENI. V shed 4 bases and J shed 0 bases, with 10 bases lying between them. This CDR3 has 14 residues. For the CDR3, the DNA is TGTGCCAGCTCACTCGACAGGTCCTCCTACGAGCAGTACTTC. The encoded protein is CASSLDRSSYEQYF. Full variable domain (outside the CDR3, taken from reference TRBV18 and TRBJ2-7): NAGVMQNPRHLVRRRGQEARLRCSPMKGHSHVYWYRQLPEEGLKFMVYLQKENIIDESGMPKERFSAEFPKEGPSILRIQQVVRGDSAAYFCASSLDRSSYEQYFGPGTRLTVT.

This chain joins TRBV6-1 and TRBJ1-5; a weak D match, TRBD1 (5 bases). The CDR3 runs to 17 residues. Trimming removed 7 bases from V and 4 bases from J, with 23 bases in between. Germline loops: CDR1 MNHNS, CDR2 SASEGT. Written as DNA, the CDR3 is TGTGCCAGCATCGACTGGGGGGTCGTTGGAGCTAATCAGCCCCAGCATTTT. Protein product: CASIDWGVVGANQPQHF.

This clonotype was counted between two and nine times. CDR3 amino acids: CASSLTATARGETQYF. CDR3 bases: TGCGCCAGCAGCCTTACGGCGACAGCCCGAGGGGAGACCCAGTACTTC. The chain links TRBV4-1 to TRBJ2-5; the D gene could be TRBD1 or TRBD2 (5 bases each). The CDR3 sequence is 16 residues long. In germline, CDR1 is MGHRA, CDR2 YSYEKL. V was shortened by 4 bases and J by 5 bases, with 20 bases between the two germline ends.

This clonotype appeared a few times. J is TRBJ2-2 and V is TRBV12-3 or TRBV12-4; D call uncertain. The CDR3 covers 15 residues. Trimming took off 7 bases at V and 3 bases at J, with 15 bases between the two ends. CDR3 protein: CASTQGSFDTGELFF. Written as DNA, the CDR3 is TGTGCCAGCACTCAAGGGTCGTTCGACACCGGGGAGCTGTTTTTT.

In DNA form, the CDR3 reads TGCGCCAGCAGCTCGGGACCTGATCCAAGCTCTGGAAACACCATATATTTT. It yields the protein CASSSGPDPSSGNTIYF. V usage is TRBV5-1 and J usage is TRBJ1-3; TRBD1 is a possible D gene (5 bases). The V and J ends lost 3 bases and 0 bases respectively, with 16 bases between them. The length of the CDR3 is 17 residues. CDR1 and CDR2 (germline): SGHRS, YFSETQ.

This clonotype was seen only a few times. V gene TRBV3-1 combines with J gene TRBJ1-2; TRBD1 is a possible D gene (5 bases). There are 16 residues in the CDR3. CDR1 and CDR2 from the germline V gene are LGHDT and YNNKEL (reference sequence). V was clipped by 1 base and J by 8 bases, with 20 bases between them. CDR3 DNA: TGTGCCAGCAGCCAAGCGGCATCGGCACCGGGGCCGGGCTACACCTTC. The encoded protein is CASSQAASAPGPGYTF.

This CDR3 is CSVTDMGYQETQYF. In nucleotides, the CDR3 is TGCAGTGTCACGGATATGGGTTACCAAGAGACCCAGTACTTC. The rearrangement uses TRBV20-1 and TRBJ2-5; D not resolved. The ends were cut back, 7 bases at V and 0 bases at J, with 15 bases in the middle. This CDR3 has 14 amino acids. Germline CDR1 DFQATT, CDR2 SNEGSKA (reference sequence).

This sequence joins TRBV6-6 and TRBJ2-7, with D uncertain. With 2 bases removed from V and 6 bases from J, the gap between germline ends came to 8 bases. Germline CDR1 is MNHNY and CDR2 is SVGAGI (reference sequence). The CDR3 has 12 amino acids. CDR3 in amino acids: CASSYREAEQYF. The CDR3 DNA is TGTGCCAGCAGTTACCGAGAGGCCGAGCAGTACTTC.

In this sample, this clonotype turned up a few times. V and J are TRBV7-9 and TRBJ1-4; 7 bases are shared with TRBD1. V shed 5 bases and J 7 bases; nucleotides not matched to a gene: 10. This CDR3 spans 15 amino acids. Germline V CDR1 and CDR2: SEHNR, FQNEAQ (reference sequence). This CDR3 reads CASSPGQTKIEKLFF. For the CDR3, the DNA is TGTGCCAGCAGCCCGGGACAGACGAAGATTGAAAAACTGTTTTTT.

This chain links TRBV3-1 with TRBJ2-7, with 7 bases matching TRBD2. J lost 2 bases, V lost 0 bases, and 10 bases had no gene match. The CDR3 covers 17 residues. Germline CDR1 and CDR2: LGHDT and YNNKEL (reference sequence). Here the CDR3 DNA reads TGTGCCAGCAGCCAAGACGGTCCTAGCGGAAAAACCTACGAGCAGTACTTC. It yields the protein CASSQDGPSGKTYEQYF.

This clonotype was counted many times. This chain links TRBV29-1 with TRBJ2-3; D unresolved. V was pared by 3 bases and J by 1 base, with 14 bases between. The CDR3 length is 15 residues. The germline gives CDR1 SQVTM, CDR2 ANQGSEA. CDR3 DNA: TGCAGCGTTGAGGGCAGTCCGAAGGGCACAGATACGCAGTATTTT. This gives the protein CSVEGSPKGTDTQYF.

This clonotype was counted a few times. The V gene is TRBV20-1, the J gene TRBJ2-3, with D possibly being TRBD2 (6 bases). The CDR3 has 14 amino acids. Looked up from germline, CDR1 is DFQATT and CDR2 is SNEGSKA (reference sequence). V dropped 3 bases and J dropped 2 bases, with 12 bases sitting between them. The CDR3 is CSASSTSTTDTQYF. CDR3 DNA: TGCAGTGCTAGTTCGACTAGTACCACAGATACGCAGTATTTT.

This clonotype has ten or more counts. This chain uses TRBV7-9 with TRBJ2-3, with D hard to call. With 10 bases removed from V and 2 bases from J, the gap between germline ends came to 13 bases. The germline V gene encodes CDR1 SEHNR and CDR2 FQNEAQ (reference sequence). This CDR3 spans 13 amino acids. Here the CDR3 DNA reads TGTGCCATTTTTCGGACGGACACAGATACGCAGTATTTT. It translates to CAIFRTDTDTQYF.

This clonotype was found many times. This chain joins TRBV29-1 and TRBJ1-5; TRBD1 agrees at 7 bases. CDR3 length: 15 amino acids. Germline CDR1 and CDR2: SQVTM and ANQGSEA. V trimming: 6 bases; J trimming: 0 bases; junction bases outside the gene matches: 8. CDR3 in amino acids: CSVKTGTDSNQPQHF. The DNA for the CDR3 is TGCAGCGTGAAAACCGGGACAGATAGCAATCAGCCCCAGCATTTT. Looking up the rest from reference TRBV29-1 and TRBJ1-5 gives the full variable domain: SAVISQKPSRDICQRGTSLTIQCQVDSQVTMMFWYRQQPGQSLTLIATANQGSEATYESGFVIDKFPISRPNLTFSTLTVSNMSPEDSSIYLCSVKTGTDSNQPQHFGDGTRLSIL.

This clonotype was recorded many times. The chain carries TRBV12-3 or TRBV12-4 and TRBJ2-7; a weak D match, TRBD1 (6 bases). The CDR3 covers 13 residues. V was shortened by 3 bases and J by 2 bases, with 8 bases between the two germline ends. The CDR3 loop is CASSFQGPYEQYF. CDR3 DNA sequence: TGTGCCAGCAGTTTCCAGGGGCCCTACGAGCAGTACTTC.

The chain links TRBV20-1 to TRBJ2-7; D gene ambiguous. The germline CDR1 and CDR2 sequences are DFQATT and SNEGSKA (reference sequence). The ends were cut back, 7 bases at V and 4 bases at J, with 23 bases in the middle. The CDR3 is 15 residues long. The CDR3 coding sequence is TGCAGTGTTGGAAGCGTAGGCGGATCCGGGTACGAGCAGTACTTC. This translates into CSVGSVGGSGYEQYF.